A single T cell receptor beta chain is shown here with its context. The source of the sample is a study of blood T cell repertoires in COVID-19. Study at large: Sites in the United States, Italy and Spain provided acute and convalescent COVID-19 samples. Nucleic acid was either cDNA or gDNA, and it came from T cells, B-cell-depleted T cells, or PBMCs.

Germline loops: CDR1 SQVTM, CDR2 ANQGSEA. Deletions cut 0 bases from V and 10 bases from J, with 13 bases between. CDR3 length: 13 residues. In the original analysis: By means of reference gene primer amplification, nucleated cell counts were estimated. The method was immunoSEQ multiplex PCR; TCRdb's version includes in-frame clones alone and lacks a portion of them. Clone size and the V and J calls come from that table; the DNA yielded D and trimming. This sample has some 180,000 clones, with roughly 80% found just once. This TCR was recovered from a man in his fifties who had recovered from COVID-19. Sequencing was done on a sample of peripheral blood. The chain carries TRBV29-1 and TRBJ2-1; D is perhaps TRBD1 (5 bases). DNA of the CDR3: TGCAGCGTTGAAGAATTTGGGGCTGGGGAGCAGTTCTTC. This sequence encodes CSVEEFGAGEQFF.